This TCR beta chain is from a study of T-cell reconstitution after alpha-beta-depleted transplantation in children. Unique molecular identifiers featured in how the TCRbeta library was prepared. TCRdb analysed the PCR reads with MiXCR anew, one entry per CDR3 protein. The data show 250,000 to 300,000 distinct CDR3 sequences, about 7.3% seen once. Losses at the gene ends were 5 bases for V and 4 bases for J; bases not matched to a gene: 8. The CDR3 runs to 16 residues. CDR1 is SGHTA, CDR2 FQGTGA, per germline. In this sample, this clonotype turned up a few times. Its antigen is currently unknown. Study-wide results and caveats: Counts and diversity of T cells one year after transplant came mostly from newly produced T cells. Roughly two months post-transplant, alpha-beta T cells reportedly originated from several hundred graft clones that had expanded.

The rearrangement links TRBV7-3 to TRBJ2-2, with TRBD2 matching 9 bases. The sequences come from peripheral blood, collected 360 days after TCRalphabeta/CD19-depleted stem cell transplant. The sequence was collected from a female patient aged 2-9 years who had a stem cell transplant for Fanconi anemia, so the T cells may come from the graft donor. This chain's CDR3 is CASSPRGGRRTGELFF. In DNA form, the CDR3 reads TGTGCCAGCAGCCCGCGGGGGGGCCGCCGCACCGGGGAGCTGTTTTTT.